A single sample gave rise to the 24 T cell receptor beta chains below, sequenced in a study of control samples from healthy donors and cancer patients. TCRdb's table, derived via immunoSEQ multiplex PCR, lists solely in-frame clones and lacks some. The sample shows fewer than 200,000 clones, roughly 90% of them seen only once. The sequenced sample was blood. Receptors were obtained from a man aged 25-40 years in good health.

V is TRBV7-9 and J is TRBJ2-2; possibly TRBD1 for D (6 bases). The CDR3 totals 15 residues. Between the trimmed V and J ends, which lost 7 bases and 5 bases, there was a span of 17 bases. Germline CDR1 and CDR2: SEHNR and FQNEAQ (reference sequence). The CDR3 is CASTHRERKTGELFF. DNA of the CDR3: TGTGCCAGCACCCACAGGGAGAGGAAGACCGGGGAGCTGTTTTTT.

V is TRBV7-2 and J is TRBJ2-1, with D maybe TRBD2 (5 bases). The CDR3 spans 15 residues. Trimming took 0 bases from V and 14 from J, leaving 20 bases between them. Germline assignment: CDR1 SGHTA and CDR2 FQGNSA. CDR3 protein: CASSLAGVRWAGKFF. CDR3 bases: TGTGCCAGCAGCTTAGCGGGAGTTAGGTGGGCGGGCAAGTTCTTC.

The gene calls are TRBV5-5 and TRBJ1-5, with D tentatively TRBD1 (5 bases). The germline V and J ends were trimmed by 4 bases and 0 bases, with 17 bases remaining between them. Germline V lookup: CDR1 SGHKS, CDR2 YYEKEE (reference sequence). This CDR3 has 17 amino acids. CDR3 residues: CASSPHQLGGSNQPQHF. The DNA of the CDR3 is TGTGCCAGCAGCCCCCATCAGCTCGGGGGTAGCAATCAGCCCCAGCATTTT.

This chain uses TRBV11-2 with TRBJ2-1; maybe TRBD1 (5 bases). Germline CDR1 is SGHAT and CDR2 is FQNNGV. The V and J ends lost 5 bases and 6 bases respectively, with 11 bases between them. CDR3 size: 13 residues. CDR3 amino acids: CASSPWGPNEQFF. As DNA, the CDR3 is TGTGCCAGCAGCCCCTGGGGCCCCAATGAGCAGTTCTTC.

The rearrangement uses TRBV6-1 and TRBJ1-2; no clear D gene. Per germline, CDR1 MNHNS and CDR2 SASEGT. The V end lost 1 base, the J end lost 8 bases, and 11 bases lay between the germline ends. The length of the CDR3 is 13 residues. Here the CDR3 reads CASSEVTTGGYTF. The CDR3 coding sequence is TGTGCCAGCAGTGAAGTTACCACTGGGGGCTACACCTTC.

This rearrangement joins TRBV6-2 or TRBV6-3 to TRBJ2-7, with 8 bases lining up with TRBD2. The length of the CDR3 is 16 residues. Unmatched junction bases numbered 13, after V lost 5 bases and J lost 4 bases. The germline V gene encodes CDR1 MNHEY and CDR2 SVGEGT. CDR3 protein: CASSPPGGGRRYEQYF. In DNA form, the CDR3 reads TGTGCCAGCAGTCCGCCGGGGGGGGGCAGGAGGTACGAGCAGTACTTC.

This clone was observed once. As DNA, the CDR3 is TGTGCCAGCAATCTACCGGGACAGGGGGCCCAACCCCTCCACTTT. Encoded protein: CASNLPGQGAQPLHF. The chain couples TRBV2 to TRBJ1-6, with 12 positions matching TRBD1. The V segment lost 7 bases and the J segment 12 bases; nucleotides outside the gene matches: 10. Germline V CDR1 and CDR2: SNHLY, FYNNEI. The CDR3 is 15 amino acids.

This clone is a singleton in its sample. The chain joins TRBV11-3 to TRBJ2-1, with D uncertain. The CDR3 is made up of 12 amino acids. Germline V lookup: CDR1 SGHNT, CDR2 YENEEA. V dropped 5 bases and J dropped 10 bases, with 12 bases sitting between them. Here the CDR3 DNA reads TGTGCCAGCAGCAAAAGCCAGTTCGAGCAGTTCTTC. Residues: CASSKSQFEQFF.

This chain links TRBV7-8 with TRBJ2-2; 14 bases are shared with TRBD2. Germline lookup yields CDR1 SGHVS and CDR2 FQNEAQ. The CDR3 is 19 residues long. Unmatched junction bases numbered 5, after V lost 1 base and J lost 1 base. The CDR3 sequence: CASSLVGLAGGGNTGELFF. The CDR3 DNA sequence: TGTGCCAGCAGCTTAGTTGGACTAGCGGGGGGCGGGAACACCGGGGAGCTGTTTTTT.

The chain is built from TRBV27 and TRBJ2-2, with TRBD2 matching over 12 bases. Losses at the gene ends were 6 bases for V and 1 base for J; bases not matched to a gene: 0. CDR1 and CDR2 from the germline V gene are MNHEY and SMNVEV (reference sequence). CDR3 length: 15 amino acids. Here the CDR3 DNA reads TGTGCCAGCAGGACTAGCGGGAGGAACACCGGGGAGCTGTTTTTT. This gives the protein CASRTSGRNTGELFF.

The chain carries TRBV6-1 and TRBJ1-1, with D uncertain. Germline CDR1 MNHNS, CDR2 SASEGT. V was shortened by 2 bases and J by 13 bases, with 20 bases between the two germline ends. This CDR3 is 14 amino acids long. DNA of the CDR3: TGTGCCAGCAGTGAACTTGGACCCGAGACGCACGGTTTCTTT. This translates into CASSELGPETHGFF.

The chain combines TRBV6-4 with TRBJ2-1; tentatively, D is TRBD1 (6 bases). CDR3 length: 15 residues. Trimming took off 4 bases at V and 7 bases at J, with 17 bases between the two ends. Germline V lookup: CDR1 MRHNA, CDR2 SNTAGT. This CDR3 is CASSAGTTSANEQFF. As DNA, the CDR3 is TGTGCCAGCAGTGCCGGGACAACCAGCGCAAATGAGCAGTTCTTC.

J is TRBJ1-1 and V is TRBV12-3 or TRBV12-4; D gene uncertain. Trimming cost V 7 bases and J 0 bases, with 9 bases left between them. CDR3 length: 13 amino acids. The CDR3 here is CASTSGLNTEAFF. CDR3 bases: TGTGCCAGCACCTCGGGGTTGAACACTGAAGCTTTCTTT.

The V and J genes are TRBV6-5 and TRBJ2-3; no clear D gene. Germline values: CDR1 MNHEY, CDR2 SVGAGI. Deletions cut 4 bases from V and 0 bases from J, with 2 bases between. This CDR3 is 12 amino acids long. The CDR3 loop reads CASSSSTDTQYF. CDR3 DNA sequence: TGTGCCAGCAGTTCAAGCACAGATACGCAGTATTTT.

The V and J genes are TRBV18 and TRBJ2-7; 11 bases line up with TRBD1. CDR3 length: 16 amino acids. Germline V gene data show CDR1 as KGHSH and CDR2 as LQKENI. The ends lost 4 bases at V and 4 bases at J; junction bases unmatched: 9. The CDR3 region has the DNA TGTGCCAGCTCACTCTTACCCGGGACAGGGGGATACGAGCAGTACTTC. It yields the protein CASSLLPGTGGYEQYF.

This clone was detected only once. This chain connects TRBV19 to TRBJ2-7; D is uncertain. In germline, CDR1 is LNHDA, CDR2 SQIVND (reference sequence). V was pared by 5 bases and J by 3 bases, with 11 bases between. CDR3 length: 13 amino acids. Written as DNA, the CDR3 is TGTGCCAGTAGTGGGTCTCAGCTCTACGAGCAGTACTTC. This gives the protein CASSGSQLYEQYF.

This clone was seen a few times. The V call is TRBV19, the J call TRBJ2-2, with 9 positions matching TRBD2. The CDR3 runs to 15 residues. Trimming removed 9 bases from V and 6 bases from J; junction bases left unmatched: 11. Germline V gives CDR1 LNHDA, CDR2 SQIVND (reference sequence). This chain's CDR3 is CASRGLAGHAGELFF. DNA for the CDR3: TGTGCCAGCCGAGGGCTAGCGGGACATGCCGGGGAGCTGTTTTTT.

The chain couples TRBV6-5 to TRBJ2-1, with D unclear. V gave up 7 bases and J gave up 0 bases, with 13 bases separating them. The CDR3 extends over 15 amino acids. Per germline, CDR1 MNHEY and CDR2 SVGAGI. The CDR3 DNA reads as TGTGCCAGCACTAAGGCACGGAGCTCCTACAATGAGCAGTTCTTC. Translation: CASTKARSSYNEQFF.

The chain couples TRBV3-1 (or the pseudogene TRBV3-2) to TRBJ1-2, with a weak D call TRBD1 (6 bases). Germline V CDR1 and CDR2: LGHDT, YNNKEL (reference sequence). The CDR3 loop spans 15 amino acids. The V gene lost 4 bases and the J gene lost 0 bases, with 12 bases spanning the gap. The CDR3: CASSLRGDPNYGYTF. The CDR3 DNA sequence: TGTGCCAGCAGCCTAAGGGGGGACCCTAACTATGGCTACACCTTC.

V gene TRBV24-1 combines with J gene TRBJ1-3; TRBD1 agrees at 9 bases. V gave up 2 bases and J gave up 7 bases; unmatched junction bases: 8. From germline, CDR1 is KGHDR and CDR2 SFDVKD. The CDR3 has 16 residues. The CDR3 DNA is TGTGCCACCAGTGATTCTACGACCGACAGGGGGAACACCATATATTTT. Protein product: CATSDSTTDRGNTIYF.

The chain combines TRBV27 with TRBJ2-7, with 8 bases lining up with TRBD1. The germline V gene has CDR1 MNHEY and CDR2 SMNVEV (reference sequence). J was trimmed by 2 bases and V by 7 bases; bases with no gene match: 4. The CDR3 contains 13 residues. The CDR3 sequence is CASKQGVPYEQYF. DNA for the CDR3: TGTGCCAGCAAACAGGGGGTACCCTACGAGCAGTACTTC.

Comment on this clone: The same CDR3 can be traced to other DNA sequences in this sample. The chain is built from TRBV3-1 (or the pseudogene TRBV3-2) and TRBJ1-5, with D uncertain. The CDR3 has 13 amino acids. V was clipped by 0 bases and J by 4 bases, with 4 bases between them. Germline CDR1 is LGHDT and CDR2 is YNNKEL (reference sequence). The CDR3 region is CASSQDLNQPQHF. The CDR3 nucleotides are TGTGCCAGCAGCCAAGATTTAAATCAGCCCCAGCATTTT.

V and J are TRBV6-2 or TRBV6-3 and TRBJ1-1; TRBD1 is a possible D gene (5 bases). Germline CDR1 is MNHEY and CDR2 is SVGEGT. The V and J ends lost 6 bases and 7 bases respectively, with 9 bases between them. The CDR3 spans 11 residues. CDR3: CASSQGVEAFF. The CDR3 nucleotides are TGTGCCAGCAGCCAGGGAGTTGAAGCTTTCTTT.

V and J are TRBV7-2 and TRBJ2-5; 8 bases line up with TRBD2. V shed 4 bases, J shed 2 bases, and the junction held 9 bases outside the gene matches. CDR3 length: 16 amino acids. CDR1 SGHTA and CDR2 FQGNSA come from the germline V gene. The CDR3 protein is CASSYTSGSLQETQYF. The CDR3 DNA follows: TGTGCCAGCAGCTATACTAGCGGCTCACTTCAAGAGACCCAGTACTTC.